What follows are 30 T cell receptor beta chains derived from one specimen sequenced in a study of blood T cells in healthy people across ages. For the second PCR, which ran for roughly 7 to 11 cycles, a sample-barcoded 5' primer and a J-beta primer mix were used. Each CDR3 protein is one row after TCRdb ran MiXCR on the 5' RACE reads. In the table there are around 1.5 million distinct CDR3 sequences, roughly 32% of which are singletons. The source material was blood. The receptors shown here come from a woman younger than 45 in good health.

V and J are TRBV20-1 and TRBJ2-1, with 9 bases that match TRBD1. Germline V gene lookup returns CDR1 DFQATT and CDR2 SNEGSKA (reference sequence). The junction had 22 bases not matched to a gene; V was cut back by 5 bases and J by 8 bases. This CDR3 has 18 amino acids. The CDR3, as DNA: TGCAGTGCTTTTTTATCATACCTTCCGGGACAGGGTTGGCATGAGCAGTTCTTC. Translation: CSAFLSYLPGQGWHEQFF.

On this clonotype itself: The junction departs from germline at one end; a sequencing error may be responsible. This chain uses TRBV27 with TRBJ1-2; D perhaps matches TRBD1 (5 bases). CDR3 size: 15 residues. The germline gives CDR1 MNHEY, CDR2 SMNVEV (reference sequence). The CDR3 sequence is CTSTQTGLGVYGYTF. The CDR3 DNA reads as TGTACCAGCACCCAGACGGGACTGGGGGTCTATGGCTACACCTTC.

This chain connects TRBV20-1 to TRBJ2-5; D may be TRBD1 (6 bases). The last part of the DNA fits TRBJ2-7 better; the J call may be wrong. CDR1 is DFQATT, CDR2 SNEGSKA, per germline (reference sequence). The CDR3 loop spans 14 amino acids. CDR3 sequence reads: CSAGGAGARSEQYF. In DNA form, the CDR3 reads TGCAGTGCTGGTGGGGCAGGGGCGAGGTCCGAGCAGTACTTC.

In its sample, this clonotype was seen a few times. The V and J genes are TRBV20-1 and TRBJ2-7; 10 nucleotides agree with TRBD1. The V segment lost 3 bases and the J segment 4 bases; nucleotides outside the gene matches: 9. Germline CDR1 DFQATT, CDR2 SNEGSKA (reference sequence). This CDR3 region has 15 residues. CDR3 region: CSASPPGQGKYEQYF. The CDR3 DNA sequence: TGCAGTGCTAGCCCACCGGGACAGGGGAAGTACGAGCAGTACTTC.

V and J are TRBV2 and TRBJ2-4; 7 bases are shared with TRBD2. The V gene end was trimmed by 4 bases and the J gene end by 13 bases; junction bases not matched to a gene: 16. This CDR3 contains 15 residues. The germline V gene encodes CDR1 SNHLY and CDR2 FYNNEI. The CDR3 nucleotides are TGTGCCAGCAGTGCCAGCGGGGCTCCGGGCGGTGAGCAGTACTTC. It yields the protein CASSASGAPGGEQYF.

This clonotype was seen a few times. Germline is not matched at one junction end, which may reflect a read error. The CDR3 region has the DNA TGTGTCAGCACCAAGGGGTACGAGCAGTACTTC. The encoded protein is CVSTKGYEQYF. The V and J genes are TRBV12-3 or TRBV12-4 and TRBJ2-7, with a tentative D call TRBD1 (5 bases). The CDR3 is made up of 11 amino acids.

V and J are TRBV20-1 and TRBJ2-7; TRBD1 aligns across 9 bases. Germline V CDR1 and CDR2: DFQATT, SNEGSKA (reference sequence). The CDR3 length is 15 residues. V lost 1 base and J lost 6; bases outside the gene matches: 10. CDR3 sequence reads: CSARGPGTGIFEQYF. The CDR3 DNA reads TGCAGTGCTAGAGGTCCCGGGACAGGGATTTTCGAGCAGTACTTC.

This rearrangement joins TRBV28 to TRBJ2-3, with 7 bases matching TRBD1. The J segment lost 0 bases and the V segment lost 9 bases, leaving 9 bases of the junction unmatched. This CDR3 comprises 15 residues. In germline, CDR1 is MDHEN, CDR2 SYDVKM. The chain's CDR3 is CASMGTASSTDTQYF. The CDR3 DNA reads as TGTGCCAGTATGGGGACAGCATCTAGCACAGATACGCAGTATTTT.

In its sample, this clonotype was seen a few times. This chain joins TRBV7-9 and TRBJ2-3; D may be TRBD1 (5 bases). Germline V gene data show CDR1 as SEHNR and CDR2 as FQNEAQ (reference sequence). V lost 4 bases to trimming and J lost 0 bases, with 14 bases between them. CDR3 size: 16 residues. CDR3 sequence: CASSSLTDFSTDTQYF. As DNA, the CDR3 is TGTGCCAGCAGCTCATTGACAGATTTTAGCACAGATACGCAGTATTTT.

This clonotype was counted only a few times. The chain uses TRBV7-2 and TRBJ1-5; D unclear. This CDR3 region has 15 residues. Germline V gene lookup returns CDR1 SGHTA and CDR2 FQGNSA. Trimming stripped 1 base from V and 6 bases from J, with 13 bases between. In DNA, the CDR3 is TGTGCCAGCAGCTTAGTAGGCCCGGGAGGTCAGCCCCAGCATTTT. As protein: CASSLVGPGGQPQHF.

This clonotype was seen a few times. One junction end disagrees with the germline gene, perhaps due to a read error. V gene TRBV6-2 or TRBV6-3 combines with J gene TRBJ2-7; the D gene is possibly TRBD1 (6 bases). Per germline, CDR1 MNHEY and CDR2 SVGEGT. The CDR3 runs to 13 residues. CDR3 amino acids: CLIPGAQLREQYF. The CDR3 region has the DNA TGCCTGATACCAGGGGCTCAACTACGGGAGCAGTACTTC.

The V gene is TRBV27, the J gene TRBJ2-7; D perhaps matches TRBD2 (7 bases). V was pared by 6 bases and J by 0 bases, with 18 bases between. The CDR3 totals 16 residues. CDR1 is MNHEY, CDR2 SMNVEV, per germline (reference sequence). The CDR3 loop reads CASRITAGHSSYEQYF. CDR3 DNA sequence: TGTGCCAGCAGGATTACAGCGGGACACTCCTCCTACGAGCAGTACTTC.

As DNA, the CDR3 is TGTGCCAGCAGCGAGGGGGGCCCCTATAGCAATCAGCCCCAGCATTTT. This codes for CASSEGGPYSNQPQHF. The gene calls are TRBV7-3 and TRBJ1-5; D is possibly TRBD1 (6 bases). Germline V gene sequence: CDR1 SGHTA, CDR2 FQGTGA. CDR3 length: 16 amino acids. Trimming stripped 5 bases from V and 0 bases from J, with 14 bases between. The whole variable domain, remainder taken from reference TRBV7-3 and TRBJ1-5, is GAGVSQTPSNKVTEKGKYVELRCDPISGHTALYWYRQSLGQGPEFLIYFQGTGAADDSGLPNDRFFAVRPEGSVSTLKIQRTERGDSAVYLCASSEGGPYSNQPQHFGDGTRLSIL.

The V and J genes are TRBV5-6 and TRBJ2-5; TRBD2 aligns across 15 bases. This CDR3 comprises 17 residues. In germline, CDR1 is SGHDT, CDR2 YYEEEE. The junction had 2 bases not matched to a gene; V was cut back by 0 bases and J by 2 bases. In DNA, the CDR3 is TGTGCCAGCAGCTTGGCGGGACTAGCGGGGGGACAAGAGACCCAGTACTTC. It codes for CASSLAGLAGGQETQYF.

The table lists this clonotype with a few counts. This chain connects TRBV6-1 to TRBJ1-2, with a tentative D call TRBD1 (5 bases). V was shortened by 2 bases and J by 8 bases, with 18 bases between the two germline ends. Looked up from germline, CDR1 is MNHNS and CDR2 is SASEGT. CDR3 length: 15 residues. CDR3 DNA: TGTGCCAGCAGTGAACGGCGGGACGGCGTGAGAGGCTACACCTTC. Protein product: CASSERRDGVRGYTF.

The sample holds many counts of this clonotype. This CDR3 reads CSVGKGSGPYEQYF. The CDR3, as DNA: TGCAGCGTTGGCAAGGGTAGCGGCCCCTACGAGCAGTACTTC. The rearrangement links TRBV29-1 to TRBJ2-7; D may be TRBD2 (6 bases). Per the germline V gene, CDR1 is SQVTM and CDR2 is ANQGSEA. The CDR3 spans 14 residues. V shed 4 bases and J shed 2 bases, with 15 bases lying between them.

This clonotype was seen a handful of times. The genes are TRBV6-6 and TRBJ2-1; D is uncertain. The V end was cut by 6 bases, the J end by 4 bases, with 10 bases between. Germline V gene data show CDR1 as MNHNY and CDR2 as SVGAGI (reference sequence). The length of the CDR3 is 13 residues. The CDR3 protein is CASSRERYNEQFF. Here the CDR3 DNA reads TGTGCCAGCAGCAGAGAGCGATACAATGAGCAGTTCTTC.

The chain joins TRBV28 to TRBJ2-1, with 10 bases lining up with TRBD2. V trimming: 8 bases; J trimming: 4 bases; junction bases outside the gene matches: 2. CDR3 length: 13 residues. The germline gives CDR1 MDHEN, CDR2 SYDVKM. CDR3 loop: CASELAGYNEQFF. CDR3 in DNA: TGTGCCAGCGAACTAGCGGGATACAATGAGCAGTTCTTC.

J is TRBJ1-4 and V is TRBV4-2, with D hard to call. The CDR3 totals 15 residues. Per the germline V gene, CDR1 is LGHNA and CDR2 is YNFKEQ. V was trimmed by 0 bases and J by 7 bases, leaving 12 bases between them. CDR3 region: CASSQDSPEGEKLFF. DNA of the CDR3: TGTGCCAGCAGCCAAGATAGTCCGGAAGGTGAAAAACTGTTTTTT.

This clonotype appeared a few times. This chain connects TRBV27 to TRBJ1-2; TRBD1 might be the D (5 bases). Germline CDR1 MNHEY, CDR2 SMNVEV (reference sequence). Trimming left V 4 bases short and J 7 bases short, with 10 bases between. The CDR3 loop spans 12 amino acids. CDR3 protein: CASSSGLTGYTF. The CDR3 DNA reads TGTGCCAGCAGTTCGGGGCTCACTGGCTACACCTTC.

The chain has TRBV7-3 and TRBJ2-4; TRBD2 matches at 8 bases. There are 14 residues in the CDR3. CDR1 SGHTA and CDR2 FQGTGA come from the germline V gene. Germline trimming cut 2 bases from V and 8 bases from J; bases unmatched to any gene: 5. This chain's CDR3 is CASSLGGGKDIQYF. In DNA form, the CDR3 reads TGTGCCAGCAGCTTAGGCGGGGGGAAAGACATTCAGTACTTC.

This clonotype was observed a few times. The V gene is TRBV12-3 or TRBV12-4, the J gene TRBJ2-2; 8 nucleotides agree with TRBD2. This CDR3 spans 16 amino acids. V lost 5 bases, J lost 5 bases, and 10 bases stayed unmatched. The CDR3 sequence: CASSPRSTSDTGELFF. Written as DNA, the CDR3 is TGTGCCAGCAGTCCGAGGTCGACTAGCGATACCGGGGAGCTGTTTTTT.

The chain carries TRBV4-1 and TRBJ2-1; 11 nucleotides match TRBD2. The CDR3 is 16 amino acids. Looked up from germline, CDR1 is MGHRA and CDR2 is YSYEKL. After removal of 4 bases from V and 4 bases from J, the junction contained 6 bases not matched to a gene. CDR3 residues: CASSPLGLAVYNEQFF. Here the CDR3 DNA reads TGCGCCAGCAGCCCCTTGGGACTAGCGGTTTACAATGAGCAGTTCTTC.

The CDR3 bases are TGTGCCAGTAGTACGGGGAAGCGGAACAATCAGCCCCAGCATTTT. Translated, it gives CASSTGKRNNQPQHF. V and J are TRBV19 and TRBJ1-5; no clear D. This CDR3 has 15 residues. Trimming shortened V by 4 bases and J by 3 bases, and 13 bases separated the two germline ends. The germline V gene encodes CDR1 LNHDA and CDR2 SQIVND (reference sequence).

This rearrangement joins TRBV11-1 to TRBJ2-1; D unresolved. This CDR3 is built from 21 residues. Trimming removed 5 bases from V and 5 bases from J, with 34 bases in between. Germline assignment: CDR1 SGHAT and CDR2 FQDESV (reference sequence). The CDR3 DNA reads TGTGCCAGCAGCAAGGGTATGATGAAGGAGAAGCCCCGTCTCCCCCACAATGAGCAGTTCTTC. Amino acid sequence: CASSKGMMKEKPRLPHNEQFF.

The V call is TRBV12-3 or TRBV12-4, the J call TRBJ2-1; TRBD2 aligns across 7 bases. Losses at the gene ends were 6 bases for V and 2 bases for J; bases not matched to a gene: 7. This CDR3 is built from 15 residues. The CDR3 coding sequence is TGTGCCAGCAGCACCGGGACTACAGCCTACAATGAGCAGTTCTTC. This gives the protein CASSTGTTAYNEQFF.

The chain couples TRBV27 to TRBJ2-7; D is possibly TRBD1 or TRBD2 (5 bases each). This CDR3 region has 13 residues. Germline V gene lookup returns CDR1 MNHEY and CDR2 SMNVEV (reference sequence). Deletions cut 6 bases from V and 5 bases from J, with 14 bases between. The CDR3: CASRFQGTHEQYF. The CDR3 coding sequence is TGTGCCAGCAGATTCCAAGGGACCCACGAGCAGTACTTC.

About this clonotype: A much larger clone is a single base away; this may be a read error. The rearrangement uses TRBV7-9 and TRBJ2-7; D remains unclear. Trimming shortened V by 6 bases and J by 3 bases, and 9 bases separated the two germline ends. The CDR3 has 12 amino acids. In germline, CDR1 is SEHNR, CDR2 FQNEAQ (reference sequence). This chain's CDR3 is CASRTKGYEQYF. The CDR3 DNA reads TGTGCCAGCAGGACCAAGGGCTACGAGCAGTACTTC.

In nucleotides, the CDR3 is TGCAGTGCTAGAGATGCCGTAGGGGAGCTGTTTTTT. Encoded protein: CSARDAVGELFF. This rearrangement joins TRBV20-1 to TRBJ2-2; D not resolved. Trimming took 0 bases from V and 8 from J, leaving 7 bases between them. CDR1 and CDR2 (germline): DFQATT, SNEGSKA (reference sequence). The CDR3 has 12 amino acids.

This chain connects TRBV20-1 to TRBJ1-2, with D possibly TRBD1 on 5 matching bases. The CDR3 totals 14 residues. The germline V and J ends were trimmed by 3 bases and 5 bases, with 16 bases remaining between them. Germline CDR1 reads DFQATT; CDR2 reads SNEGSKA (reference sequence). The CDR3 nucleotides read TGCAGTGCTAGCGACTCCAAAAGGGGATATGGCTACACCTTC. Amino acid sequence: CSASDSKRGYGYTF.